The T cell receptor beta chain under discussion was sequenced for a study of shared clonotypes between healthy human individuals. The CDR3 length is 15 residues. The V and J ends lost 6 bases and 5 bases, in that order; junction bases with no gene match: 8. CDR1 is MNHNY and CDR2 is SVGAGI in the germline V gene (reference sequence). Using immunoSEQ multiplex PCR, the repertoire was profiled, and TCRdb retains in-frame clones only, with some absent. The table lists about 2.4 million clones, roughly 93% of them singletons. Sequencing was carried out using naive CD4+ T cells from PBMCs. Subset reported: CD45RA+ positively selected. The chain carries TRBV6-6 and TRBJ2-2; TRBD2 matches 8 bases. The receptor was isolated from a man aged 18 to 35 in good health. Some clones in this sample may be carry-over from other donors' samples. CDR3 in amino acids: CASSRTAGETGELFF. The CDR3 DNA sequence: TGTGCCAGCAGCCGAACAGCGGGAGAAACCGGGGAGCTGTTTTTT.